The clone carrying this TCR beta chain has more than one count but fewer than ten. The antigen is not known. This entry belongs to a study of T cells after yellow fever vaccination. Study background: SMART-Seq v4 Ultra Low Input prepared libraries from low-cell fractions.

CDR1 is MNHEY, CDR2 SVGAGI, per germline. The germline V and J ends were trimmed by 0 bases and 4 bases, with 13 bases remaining between them. The CDR3 consists of 15 residues. TCRdb analysed the 5' RACE reads with MiXCR anew, one entry per CDR3 protein. The sample carries about 240,000 distinct CDR3 sequences, 6.9% recorded once. Study results and limitations: Once the booster was given, most primary-vaccination clones reappeared, at about 95% for CD4 and over 85% for CD8. Contamination by abundant bulk-population clonotypes could be present in FACS-sorted repertoires. A weaker but faster secondary response was observed, peaking on day 5 versus 15.

The chain joins TRBV6-5 to TRBJ2-7; D is ambiguous. This sequence originates from a man in his thirties or forties who received the YFV17D yellow fever vaccine. The sequenced sample was CD4+ T cells sorted from PBMCs, obtained 15 days after the yellow fever booster vaccination. CDR3 DNA: TGTGCCAGCAGTTACTCAAGGGTTTGGGGATACGAGCAGTACTTC. It specifies CASSYSRVWGYEQYF.